The rows below give T cell receptor beta chains drawn from one sample of a study of T-cell reconstitution after alpha-beta-depleted transplantation in children. TCRdb used MiXCR to reprocess the PCR reads, holding one entry per CDR3 protein. In the table there are approximately 500,000 distinct CDR3 sequences, 10% to 13% of which are singletons. This material consisted of PBMCs, taken before TCRalphabeta/CD19-depleted stem cell transplant. The origin of the receptors is a child aged 2-15 years with inherited bone marrow failure, due to receive a stem cell transplant. The CDR3 runs from the conserved cysteine through the conserved F or W. A D gene is named only where the DNA matches it firmly. Clone size is stated in some rows and not others, as once, few, many or a class when expanded.

clone_size,j_call,d_call,v_call,cdr3_aa,cdr3_nt
many,TRBJ1-2,NA,TRBV3-1,CASSPRVGQRAFNYGYTF,TGTGCCAGCAGCCCCCGAGTTGGACAGCGGGCTTTTAACTATGGCTACACCTTC
many,TRBJ2-3,NA,TRBV27,CASSLSPQNTQYF,TGTGCCAGCAGTTTATCCCCCCAGAATACGCAGTATTTT
many,TRBJ2-7,NA,TRBV28,CASSGGDEQYF,TGTGCCAGCAGTGGTGGTGACGAGCAGTACTTC
many,TRBJ2-7,NA,TRBV7-9,CASSSGLDEQYF,TGTGCCAGCAGCTCAGGGTTGGACGAGCAGTACTTC
many,TRBJ2-7,NA,TRBV10-3,CAISDQGGTYEQYF,TGTGCCATCAGTGACCAGGGGGGAACCTACGAGCAGTACTTC
few,TRBJ2-1,TRBD2,TRBV5-1,CASSLTLAGLGNEQFF,TGCGCCAGCAGCTTGACTCTAGCGGGATTAGGGAATGAGCAGTTCTTC
many,TRBJ2-3,NA,TRBV11-2,CASSQMVGVSGGSDTQYF,TGTGCCAGCAGCCAGATGGTTGGGGTGTCAGGGGGGTCAGATACGCAGTATTTT
many,TRBJ2-2,NA,TRBV29-1,CSAADGGNTGELFF,TGCAGCGCAGCAGATGGGGGGAACACCGGGGAGCTGTTTTTT
many,TRBJ2-2,TRBD1,TRBV18,CASSPDREHTGELFF,TGTGCCAGCTCACCGGACAGGGAGCACACCGGGGAGCTGTTTTTT
many,TRBJ1-4,NA,TRBV7-6,CASSRTDEDPELFF,TGTGCCAGCAGCCGGACGGACGAAGACCCAGAGCTGTTTTTT
many,TRBJ2-4,NA,TRBV9,CASSVQRSGIQYF,TGTGCCAGCAGCGTGCAGCGGTCAGGCATTCAGTACTTC
NA,TRBJ2-5,NA,TRBV20-1,CSAGSIQETQYF,TGCAGTGCTGGAAGCATCCAAGAGACCCAGTACTTC
few,TRBJ1-4,NA,TRBV20-1,CSARDRRTRYEKLFF,TGCAGTGCTAGAGACCGCCGGACACGATACGAAAAACTGTTTTTT
many,TRBJ1-1,TRBD1,TRBV7-6,CASSLAGQFLEAFF,TGTGCCAGCAGCTTAGCGGGACAGTTTTTAGAAGCTTTCTTT
many,TRBJ2-1,NA,TRBV29-1,CSVDQRGRSSYNEQFF,TGCAGCGTTGATCAGAGGGGTAGGAGCTCCTACAATGAGCAGTTCTTC
many,TRBJ2-3,NA,TRBV5-1,CASSLPATDTQYF,TGCGCCAGCAGCCTTCCTGCTACAGATACGCAGTATTTT
few,TRBJ2-5,NA,TRBV29-1,CSVEARHTEETQYF,TGCAGCGTTGAAGCTAGACATACAGAAGAGACCCAGTACTTC
many,TRBJ1-2,TRBD1,TRBV4-3,CASSPDRNIDYGYTF,TGCGCCAGCAGTCCGGACAGGAATATAGACTATGGCTACACCTTC
many,TRBJ2-2,NA,TRBV29-1,CSVAILTGYTGELFF,TGCAGCGTTGCGATACTTACAGGGTATACCGGGGAGCTGTTTTTT
many,TRBJ2-7,TRBD1,TRBV29-1,CSATGGIGAREGAYEQYF,TGCAGCGCCACAGGGGGCATAGGGGCGCGGGAAGGGGCCTACGAGCAGTACTTC
many,TRBJ2-4,TRBD2,TRBV7-2,CASSSLASSGGVNIQYF,TGTGCCAGCAGCTCGTTAGCTTCTAGCGGGGGGGTTAACATTCAGTACTTC
few,TRBJ1-2,TRBD1,TRBV20-1,CKQGQGNVDTF,TGCAAGCAGGGACAGGGAAACGTGGACACCTTC
many,TRBJ2-3,TRBD2,TRBV11-2,CASSLRAGESVDTQYF,TGTGCCAGCAGCTTGCGAGCGGGAGAGAGTGTAGATACGCAGTATTTT
many,TRBJ1-1,TRBD1,TRBV5-1,CASSLAGGSSTEAFF,TGCGCCAGCAGCTTGGCAGGGGGCTCGAGCACTGAAGCTTTCTTT
NA,TRBJ2-1,NA,TRBV19,CASAEPPYNEQFF,TGTGCCAGTGCAGAGCCACCCTACAATGAGCAGTTCTTC
many,TRBJ2-1,NA,TRBV7-6,CASSLVSGFSYNEQFF,TGTGCCAGCAGCTTAGTGTCGGGGTTTTCCTACAATGAGCAGTTCTTC
NA,TRBJ2-5,NA,TRBV7-9,CASSLHSGSQTQYF,TGTGCCAGCAGCTTACATTCAGGGTCACAGACCCAGTACTTC
NA,TRBJ1-4,NA,TRBV6-5,CASSYSGINEKLFF,TGTGCCAGCAGTTACTCGGGGATTAATGAAAAACTGTTTTTT
many,TRBJ2-7,NA,TRBV7-6,CASSLVPGDYEQYF,TGTGCCAGCAGCTTAGTCCCCGGGGACTACGAGCAGTACTTC
NA,TRBJ2-7,TRBD2,TRBV28,CASLSTVLAGVWYEQYF,TGTGCCAGCTTAAGTACAGTATTAGCGGGAGTCTGGTACGAGCAGTACTTC
many,TRBJ1-2,NA,TRBV20-1,CSAKSTAYGYTF,TGCAGTGCAAAGTCGACAGCCTATGGCTACACCTTC
many,TRBJ2-1,TRBD2,TRBV29-1,CSVENSGGYNEQFF,TGCAGCGTTGAGAATAGCGGGGGGTACAATGAGCAGTTCTTC
many,TRBJ2-2,NA,TRBV5-1,CASSLMGLNTGELFF,TGCGCCAGCAGCTTGATGGGGCTCAACACCGGGGAGCTGTTTTTT
few,TRBJ2-1,NA,TRBV5-4,CASSLGGHYNEQFF,TGTGCCAGCAGCTTGGGTGGACACTACAATGAGCAGTTCTTC
few,TRBJ2-2,NA,TRBV14,CASSARTATGELFF,TGTGCCAGCAGCGCTCGGACAGCGACCGGGGAGCTGTTTTTT
NA,TRBJ2-5,TRBD2,TRBV5-6,CASTRRGGRAKETQYF,TGTGCCAGCACCAGGAGGGGCGGGAGGGCCAAGGAGACCCAGTACTTC
many,TRBJ2-1,NA,TRBV6-1,CASSQERPYNEQFF,TGTGCCAGCAGTCAAGAGCGGCCCTACAATGAGCAGTTCTTC
NA,TRBJ2-4,NA,TRBV3-1,CASSQGPQGTKNIQYF,TGTGCCAGCAGCCAAGGGCCCCAAGGAACCAAAAACATTCAGTACTTC
many,TRBJ2-3,TRBD2,TRBV29-1,CSVLSGRTDTQYF,TGCAGCGTTCTTAGCGGGAGGACAGATACGCAGTATTTT
many,TRBJ2-7,TRBD2,TRBV4-2,CASSPQRGLAGGTRYEQYF,TGTGCCAGCAGCCCCCAGCGGGGACTAGCGGGAGGGACCCGCTACGAGCAGTACTTC
NA,TRBJ2-2,TRBD2,TRBV7-6,CASSLFEGRLGLAGRLINTGELFF,TGTGCCAGCAGCTTATTTGAGGGGCGGTTGGGACTAGCGGGACGTCTTATAAACACCGGGGAGCTGTTTTTT
many,TRBJ1-5,TRBD1,TRBV27,CASSFPKPGQGSNQPQHF,TGTGCCAGCAGTTTCCCGAAGCCGGGACAGGGGAGCAATCAGCCCCAGCATTTT
once,TRBJ2-6,NA,TRBV7-2,CASSSAVTKANVLTF,TGTGCCAGCAGCTCTGCAGTGACCAAGGCCAACGTCCTGACTTTC
many,TRBJ1-2,TRBD1,TRBV5-1,CASSLRRGPGYTF,TGCGCCAGCAGCTTGAGAAGGGGGCCTGGCTACACCTTC
few,TRBJ2-1,TRBD2,TRBV28,CASSSTSGSQDEQFF,TGTGCCAGCAGTTCGACTAGCGGGAGCCAGGATGAGCAGTTCTTC
NA,TRBJ2-1,NA,TRBV15,CATRDVPYYEQFF,TGTGCCACCCGCGACGTTCCATACTATGAGCAGTTCTTC
many,TRBJ2-4,TRBD1,TRBV10-2,CASSYSTGTLNIQYF,TGCGCCAGCAGCTATTCGACAGGGACGTTGAACATTCAGTACTTC
many,TRBJ2-5,TRBD2,TRBV9,CASSVGGTSRQETQYF,TGTGCCAGCAGCGTGGGCGGGACTAGCAGACAAGAGACCCAGTACTTC
few,TRBJ2-7,NA,TRBV27,CASSLSFSGLAYEQYF,TGTGCCAGCAGTTTATCCTTTTCCGGGCTAGCCTACGAGCAGTACTTC
many,TRBJ2-2,TRBD1,TRBV4-1,CASSQVPWGDRGHIGELFF,TGCGCCAGCAGCCAAGTCCCGTGGGGGGACAGGGGTCATATCGGGGAGCTGTTTTTT
many,TRBJ1-4,NA,TRBV10-3,CAISDLPDSPDEKLFF,TGTGCCATCAGTGACCTTCCAGACAGTCCAGATGAAAAACTGTTTTTT
few,TRBJ2-6,NA,TRBV10-1,CASSEPSTGSGANVLTF,TGCGCCAGCAGTGAGCCAAGCACAGGCTCTGGGGCCAACGTCCTGACTTTC
many,TRBJ2-7,TRBD2,TRBV29-1,CSVAPSGRDEQYF,TGCAGCGTTGCCCCTAGCGGGAGGGACGAGCAGTACTTC
many,TRBJ1-1,NA,TRBV6-2/TRBV6-3,CASTRGGGNTEAFF,TGTGCCAGCACTCGTGGCGGGGGGAACACTGAAGCTTTCTTT
NA,TRBJ2-1,TRBD2,TRBV5-4,CASRSPGLAGGYEQFF,TGTGCCAGCAGATCCCCTGGACTAGCGGGAGGCTATGAGCAGTTCTTC
many,TRBJ2-7,TRBD2,TRBV4-3,CASSQVFTAGYEQYF,TGCGCCAGCAGCCAAGTGTTCACAGCGGGATACGAGCAGTACTTC
few,TRBJ1-2,TRBD1,TRBV4-3,CASSQMGQANYGYTF,TGCGCCAGCAGCCAAATGGGACAGGCGAACTATGGCTACACCTTC
many,TRBJ2-4,NA,TRBV12-3/TRBV12-4,CASRSDENIQYF,TGTGCCAGCAGGTCGGACGAAAACATTCAGTACTTC
many,TRBJ2-3,NA,TRBV30,CAWTGKETDTQYF,TGTGCCTGGACAGGGAAGGAGACAGATACGCAGTATTTT